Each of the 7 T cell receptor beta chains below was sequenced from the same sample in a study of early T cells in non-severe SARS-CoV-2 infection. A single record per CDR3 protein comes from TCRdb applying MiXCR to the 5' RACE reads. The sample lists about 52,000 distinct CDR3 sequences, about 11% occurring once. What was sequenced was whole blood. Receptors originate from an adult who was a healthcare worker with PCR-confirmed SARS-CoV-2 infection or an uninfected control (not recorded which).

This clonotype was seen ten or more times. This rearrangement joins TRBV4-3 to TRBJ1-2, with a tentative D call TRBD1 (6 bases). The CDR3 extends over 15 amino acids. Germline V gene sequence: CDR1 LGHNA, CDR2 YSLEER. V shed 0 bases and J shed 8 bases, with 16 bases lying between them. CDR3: CASSQDRRGFDGYTF. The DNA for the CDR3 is TGCGCCAGCAGCCAAGATAGAAGGGGGTTTGACGGCTACACCTTC.

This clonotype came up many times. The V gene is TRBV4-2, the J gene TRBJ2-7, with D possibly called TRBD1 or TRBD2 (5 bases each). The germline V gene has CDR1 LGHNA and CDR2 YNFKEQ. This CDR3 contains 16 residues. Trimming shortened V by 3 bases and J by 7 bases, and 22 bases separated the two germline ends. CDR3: CASSHHVGTQLGEQYF. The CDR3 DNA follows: TGTGCCAGCAGCCATCACGTCGGGACCCAACTGGGGGAGCAGTACTTC.

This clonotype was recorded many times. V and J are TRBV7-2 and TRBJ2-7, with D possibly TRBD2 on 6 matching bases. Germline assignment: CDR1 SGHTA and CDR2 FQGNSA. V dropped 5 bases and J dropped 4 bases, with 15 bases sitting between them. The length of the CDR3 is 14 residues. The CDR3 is CASSPAGLRYEQYF. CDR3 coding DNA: TGTGCCAGCAGCCCGGCGGGACTCAGATACGAGCAGTACTTC.

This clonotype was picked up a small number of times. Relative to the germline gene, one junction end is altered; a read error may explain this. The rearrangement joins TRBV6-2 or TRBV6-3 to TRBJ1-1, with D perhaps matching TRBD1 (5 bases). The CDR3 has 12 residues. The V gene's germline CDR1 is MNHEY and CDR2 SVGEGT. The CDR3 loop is CASSYWGTEVFF. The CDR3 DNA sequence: TGTGCCAGCAGTTACTGGGGGACTGAAGTTTTCTTT.

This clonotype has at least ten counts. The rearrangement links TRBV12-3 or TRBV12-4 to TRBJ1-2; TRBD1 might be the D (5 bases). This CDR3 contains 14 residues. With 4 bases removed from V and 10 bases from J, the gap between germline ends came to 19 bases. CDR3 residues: CASSWGRDTGSYTF. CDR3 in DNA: TGTGCCAGCAGTTGGGGCCGAGACACTGGATCCTACACCTTC.

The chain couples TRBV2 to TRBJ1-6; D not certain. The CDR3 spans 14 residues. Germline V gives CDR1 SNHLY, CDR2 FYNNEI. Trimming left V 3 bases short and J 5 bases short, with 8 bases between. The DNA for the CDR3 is TGTGCCAGCAGTGAGCAAAAACATAATTCACCCCTCCACTTT. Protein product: CASSEQKHNSPLHF.

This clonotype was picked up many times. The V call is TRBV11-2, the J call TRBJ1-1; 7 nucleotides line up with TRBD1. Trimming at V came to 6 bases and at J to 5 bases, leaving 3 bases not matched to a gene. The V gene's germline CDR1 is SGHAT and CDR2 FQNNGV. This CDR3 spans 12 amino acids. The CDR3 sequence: CASRPGGTEAFF. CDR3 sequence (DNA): TGTGCCAGCAGGCCAGGGGGGACTGAAGCTTTCTTT.